This entry features one T cell receptor (beta chain) sequence. No antigen is known for it. The data were taken from a study of beta chain features in type 1 diabetes. General observations from the study: Significant though moderate, a shortening of TCRB CDR3s appeared in all four CD4+ subsets of Type 1 diabetes patients.

TCRB transcripts that were expressed got sequenced, as all of the isolated RNA had been reverse transcribed. The protocol was immunoSEQ multiplex PCR, while the TCRdb copy is restricted to in-frame clones and leaves out a portion. The data show 600,000 or so clones, with over 12% seen just once and 0.03% to 0.045% held by the top ten. Germline V gene data show CDR1 as MDHEN and CDR2 as SYDVKM. This CDR3 is built from 15 residues. Trimming took off 7 bases at V and 1 base at J, with 13 bases between the two ends. V usage is TRBV28 and J usage is TRBJ2-2; D is unresolved. The TCR was taken from a young man with type 1 diabetes. The sequenced material came from naive CD4+ T cells from blood. The CDR3 region has the DNA TGTGCCAGCACCAACCCCGGCGGGAACACCGGGGAGCTGTTTTTT. Its translation is CASTNPGGNTGELFF.